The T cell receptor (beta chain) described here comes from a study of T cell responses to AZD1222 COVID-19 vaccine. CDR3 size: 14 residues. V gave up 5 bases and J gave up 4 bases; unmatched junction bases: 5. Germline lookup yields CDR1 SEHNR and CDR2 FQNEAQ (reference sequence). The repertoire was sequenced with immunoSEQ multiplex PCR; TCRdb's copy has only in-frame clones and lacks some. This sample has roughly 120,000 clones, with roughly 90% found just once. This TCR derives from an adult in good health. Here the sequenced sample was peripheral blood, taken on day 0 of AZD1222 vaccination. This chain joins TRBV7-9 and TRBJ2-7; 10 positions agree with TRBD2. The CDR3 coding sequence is TGTGCCAGCAGCCATTCTAGCGGGAGATACGAGCAGTACTTC. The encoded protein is CASSHSSGRYEQYF.